Shown below are 3 T cell receptor beta chains from a single sample sequenced in a study of Graves' ophthalmopathy and Graves' hyperthyroidism. Using RNA transcripts, the TCR beta CDR3 regions were amplified. An initial RT-PCR round employing HTBI primers preceded a second-round multiplex PCR. TCRdb used MiXCR to reprocess the multiplex PCR reads, holding one entry per CDR3 protein. Of about 740,000 distinct CDR3 sequences in the sample, 35% to 50% were seen once. Input material: peripheral blood. These receptors were taken from an adult man with Graves' ophthalmopathy.

The chain has TRBV2 and TRBJ2-5; 7 bases are shared with TRBD2. Germline loops: CDR1 SNHLY, CDR2 FYNNEI. This CDR3 is 13 amino acids long. V trimming: 8 bases; J trimming: 1 base; junction bases outside the gene matches: 4. DNA for the CDR3: TGTGCCAGCCGAGCGGGGCCCCAAGAGACCCAGTACTTC. Protein sequence: CASRAGPQETQYF.

The V gene is TRBV14, the J gene TRBJ2-2; the match to TRBD1 covers 8 bases. V gave up 2 bases and J gave up 7 bases; unmatched junction bases: 3. The germline gives CDR1 SGHDN, CDR2 FVKESK. There are 14 residues in the CDR3. CDR3 sequence reads: CASSQTGGFGELFF. The CDR3, as DNA: TGTGCCAGCAGCCAAACAGGGGGATTCGGGGAGCTGTTTTTT. Supplemented by reference TRBV14 and TRBJ2-2, the full variable domain reads EAGVTQFPSHSVIEKGQTVTLRCDPISGHDNLYWYRRVMGKEIKFLLHFVKESKQDESGMPNNRFLAERTGGTYSTLKVQPAELEDSGVYFCASSQTGGFGELFFGEGSRLTVL.

This clonotype occurred once. This may come from a read error, since a much larger clone is one base off. The gene calls are TRBV11-1 and TRBJ1-2; D gene unclear. Germline loops: CDR1 SGHAT, CDR2 FQDESV (reference sequence). This CDR3 spans 13 amino acids. The CDR3 nucleotides read TGTGCCAGCCGCTTATATCTAGACTATGGCTACACCTTC. Protein product: CASRLYLDYGYTF.